Included here is one T cell receptor beta chain sequence, with context. No cognate antigen has been identified for it. Base quality data are lacking; no much larger clone is found one base away. This sample is drawn from a study of blood T cell repertoires in COVID-19 (TCRdb year 2020). Looking at the study overall: The collaborator samples originated in the United States, Italy and Spain and spanned the acute and convalescent phases of COVID-19. A freely available public database, intended as a resource for researchers studying the immune response to SARS-CoV-2, is where the repertoires were released. The samples were drawn from two sources: the first 160 participants of the ongoing ImmuneRACE study, and 1,000 to 1,500 subjects contributed by 6 global collaborators. The dataset comprised deeply sampled blood TCRbeta repertoires from subjects exposed to, actively infected with, or recovered from COVID-19. Where available, HLA class I and class II types were taken from metadata supplied by the sample provider and were not determined by assay-based typing. A de-identified subject ID, COVID-19 status, age in years and sex were almost always included in the sample metadata. The prospective study material was composed of cDNA or gDNA derived from T cells, B-cell-depleted T cells, or PBMCs.

The CDR3 measures 13 amino acids from cysteine to phenylalanine. Just CDR3 DNA is preserved here, 39 bases in frame from base 1. From a lookup of the germline V gene, CDR1 and CDR2 are MRHNA and SNTAGT. Trimming removed 6 bases from V and 4 bases from J, leaving 12 bases between the germline ends. Whole blood was collected in K2EDTA tubes by collaborating institutions according to the institutions' own protocols. For TCRbeta analysis, collaborators shipped samples as frozen whole blood, isolated PBMCs, or DNA extracted from either of those sample types. The immunoSEQ Assay, a bias-controlled multiplex PCR, was used to amplify TCRbeta CDR3 regions from genomic DNA. On the study's bioinformatics: Within the assay, amplification of reference gene primers was used to estimate how many nucleated cells each sample contained. Sequence reads were collapsed and filtered to measure the absolute abundance of every unique TCRbeta CDR3 rearrangement. For each sample, productive Simpson clonality was calculated as the square root of Simpson's diversity index over productive rearrangements. As stored in TCRdb, this immuneACCESS dataset retains in-frame rearrangements with V and J assigned. A fraction of the clones does not appear; measured against another copy, unresolved V genes explain less than half of the discrepancy, and the remainder lacks a known reason. V and J calls and clone size are given by that table; D and trimming were obtained from the DNA. Within this sample are approximately 300,000 clones, with more than 70% of them counted one time only. The ten most abundant clones make up 1.5% to 2% of the sample.

General conclusions and limits of the study: The quantity of clinical and demographic metadata differed by source and by participant and was supplied without curation.

Sequencing was performed on peripheral blood. The V and J segments used are TRBV6-4 and TRBJ2-5, and perhaps TRBD1 as D gene, on 6 matching bases. This clonotype was obtained from a woman aged 45 to 65 with acute or convalescent COVID-19. The nucleotide sequence is TGTGCCAGCAGCCCCAGGGGTGGAGAGACCCAGTACTTC. Protein translation: CASSPRGGETQYF.